This TCR beta chain emerged from a study of human T cells and chemical hapten exposure. Findings and limits, study-wide: Alopecia in all donors means immunity may differ from healthy individuals. PT1 expanded TCR counts and patch test score were linked, and their correlation was positive.

Time point reported: pre-sensitization, week 0. Treatment meaning: therapeutic diphenylcyclopropenone sensitization with weekly scalp DPC. Worth noting for this clonotype: Its antigen is as yet unknown.

The ends were cut back, 3 bases at V and 4 bases at J, with 10 bases in the middle. In germline, CDR1 is DFQATT, CDR2 SNEGSKA (reference sequence). CDR3 length equals 12 residues. MiXCR, applied by TCRdb to the RACE reads, yields one record per CDR3 protein. The sample includes fewer than 300,000 distinct CDR3 sequences, about 8.1% seen only once; the top ten take over 2%. Material: whole blood, obtained in connection with sensitization to the hapten diphenylcyclopropenone (DPC). The receptor was isolated from a woman aged 40 to 50 with alopecia areata. Some clones in this sample may be carry-over from other donors' samples. The V and J genes are TRBV20-1 and TRBJ2-7, with D unresolved. As DNA, the CDR3 is TGCAGTGCTAGGCGGAGAACGTACGAGCAGTACTTC. Protein: CSARRRTYEQYF.